The clone carrying this T cell receptor beta chain was seen repeatedly, ten times or more. Its specificity is unknown. TCRdb itself ran the 5' RACE reads through MiXCR, one entry per CDR3 protein. The sample contains 55,000 or so distinct CDR3 sequences, under 8.5% of which appear only once. This sample was taken from a study of early T cells in non-severe SARS-CoV-2 infection. Study conclusions and caveats: Anti-spike CD8 specificities were favored by VDJdb matching, whose results missed private and CD4 specificities.

V was trimmed by 1 base and J by 7 bases, leaving 7 bases between them. The CDR3 contains 13 residues. CDR1 is LNHNV, CDR2 YYDKDF, per germline (reference sequence). Sequences were derived from whole blood, sampled at baseline. The chain recombines TRBV15 with TRBJ1-4; the D is unclear. This sequence originates from an adult who was a healthcare worker with PCR-confirmed SARS-CoV-2 infection or an uninfected control (not recorded which). For the CDR3, the DNA is TGTGCCACCAGCAGAGCCTCATTTGAAAAACTGTTTTTT. This sequence encodes CATSRASFEKLFF.